A selection of T cell receptor beta chains follows, all from one sample in a study of T cell responses to AZD1222 COVID-19 vaccine. The data were produced by immunoSEQ multiplex PCR, yet TCRdb's version contains in-frame clones alone and is incomplete. The data show around 130,000 clones, with 94% seen just once and around 7% held by the top ten. Sequenced here: peripheral blood, sampled on day 0 of AZD1222 vaccination. Receptors originate from an adult in good health. Both conserved end residues are part of each CDR3.

J gene: TRBJ2-3
V gene: TRBV15
CDR3 protein: CATRAGGEGDTQYF

J gene: TRBJ2-5
V gene: TRBV15
CDR3 protein: CATSREGGLAGPRETQYF

J gene: TRBJ2-7
V gene: TRBV6-5
CDR3 protein: CASSYLGLAGEVEQYF

J gene: TRBJ2-1
V gene: TRBV20-1
CDR3 protein: CSARGPLRNEQFF

J gene: TRBJ1-1
V gene: TRBV23-1
CDR3 protein: CASSQEQGANTEAFF

J gene: TRBJ1-5
V gene: TRBV30
CDR3 protein: CAWSGTVVQPQHF

J gene: TRBJ1-2
V gene: TRBV7-2
CDR3 protein: CASSLGVSTRGYTF

J gene: TRBJ2-5
V gene: TRBV4-3
CDR3 protein: CASSQEGQGGEETQYF

J gene: TRBJ2-3
V gene: TRBV5-1
CDR3 protein: CASSVNPSSTDTQYF

J gene: TRBJ2-2
V gene: TRBV28
CDR3 protein: CASSSDRNTGELFF

J gene: TRBJ1-3
V gene: TRBV6-1
CDR3 protein: CASSELYGGLGNTIYF

J gene: TRBJ2-7
V gene: TRBV2
CDR3 protein: CASSSYDSRASYEQYF

J gene: TRBJ2-7
V gene: TRBV4-2
CDR3 protein: CASSYGTSTYEQYF

J gene: TRBJ2-5
V gene: TRBV11-2
CDR3 protein: CASSLDLRGRRETQYF

J gene: TRBJ2-1
V gene: TRBV19
CDR3 protein: CASSWDDDQGEQFF

J gene: TRBJ2-2
V gene: TRBV3-1/TRBV3-2
CDR3 protein: CASSQASGRAHTGELFF

J gene: TRBJ1-2
V gene: TRBV7-2
CDR3 protein: CASSLTASYYGYTF

J gene: TRBJ2-1
V gene: TRBV6-5
CDR3 protein: CASTPGTSGNNEQFF

J gene: TRBJ1-6
V gene: TRBV6-5
CDR3 protein: CASSIQNSPLHF

J gene: TRBJ1-2
V gene: TRBV28
CDR3 protein: CASSLGTLNPPIDGYTF

J gene: TRBJ1-1
V gene: TRBV6-5
CDR3 protein: CASSQRGTEAFF

J gene: TRBJ1-1
V gene: TRBV7-2
CDR3 protein: CASSPGDRANTEAFF

J gene: TRBJ2-7
V gene: TRBV7-3
CDR3 protein: CASSLEGTGIPYEQYF

J gene: TRBJ2-3
V gene: TRBV7-9
CDR3 protein: CASSYVGDTQYF